This T cell receptor (beta chain) originates from a study of cytomegalovirus exposure and HLA in healthy donors. Primers: 60 Vbeta forward and 13 Jbeta reverse. This table comes from immunoSEQ multiplex PCR, and its TCRdb copy is limited to in-frame clones, with some not included. The data hold around 62,000 clones, with 80% to 90% observed a single time. Regarding this clone: As yet, its antigen is unknown.

Sampled while nominally healthy, donors likely had unrecorded immune exposures. Study-level points and caveats: The CMV antigen specificity of a few CMV-associated chains was confirmed through in vitro analysis. Cytomegalovirus status was reportedly diagnosed by the classifier with high sensitivity and specificity. In a later analysis, TCR beta V- and J-gene trimming showed a link to a missense DCLRE1C variant.

The sequencing input was PBMCs. The receptor was isolated from a woman in her thirties in good health and CMV-seronegative.

DNA for the CDR3: TGTGCCAGCAGCCCCGGACAGGGGATTAGCAATCAGCCCCAGCATTTT. Amino acid sequence: CASSPGQGISNQPQHF. V is TRBV6-6 and J is TRBJ1-5; 9 positions match TRBD1. The CDR3 sequence is 16 residues long. V lost 6 bases and J lost 0; bases outside the gene matches: 6. Germline V gives CDR1 MNHNY, CDR2 SVGAGI (reference sequence).